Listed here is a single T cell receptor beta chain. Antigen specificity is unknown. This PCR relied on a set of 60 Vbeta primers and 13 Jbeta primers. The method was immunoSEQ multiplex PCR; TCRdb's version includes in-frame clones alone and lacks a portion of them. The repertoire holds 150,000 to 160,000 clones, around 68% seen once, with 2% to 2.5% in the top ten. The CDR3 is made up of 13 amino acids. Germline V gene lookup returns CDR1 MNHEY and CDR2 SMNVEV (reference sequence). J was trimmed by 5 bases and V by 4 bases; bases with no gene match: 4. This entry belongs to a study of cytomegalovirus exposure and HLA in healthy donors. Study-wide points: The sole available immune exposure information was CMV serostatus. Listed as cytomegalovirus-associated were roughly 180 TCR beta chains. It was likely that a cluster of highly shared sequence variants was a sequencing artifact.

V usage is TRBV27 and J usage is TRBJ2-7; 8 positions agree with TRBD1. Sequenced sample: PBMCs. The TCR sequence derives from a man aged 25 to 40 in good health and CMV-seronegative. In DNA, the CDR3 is TGTGCCAGCAGTTCCCGGACAGGGAACGAGCAGTACTTC. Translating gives CASSSRTGNEQYF.